This TCR beta chain is from a study of blood T cell repertoires in COVID-19. Background on the study: Samples representing acute and convalescent COVID-19 were sourced from the United States, Italy and Spain. T cells, B-cell-depleted T cells, or PBMCs provided the cDNA or gDNA that served as material.

Original analysis: Amplification with reference gene primers provided the estimates of nucleated cell counts. TCRdb's copy holds only in-frame clones and misses some; the assay was immunoSEQ multiplex PCR. V, J and clone size are taken as reported in that table, and D and trimming were inferred from the DNA itself. Among fewer than 200,000 clones, around four fifths were seen once, and the ten largest hold approximately 21%. The CDR3 runs 16 residues. Trimming cost V 6 bases and J 0 bases, with 14 bases left between them. Germline V gives CDR1 MNHEY, CDR2 SMNVEV (reference sequence). This receptor was obtained from a woman older than 75 with acute or convalescent COVID-19. V usage is TRBV27 and J usage is TRBJ2-2, with TRBD2 as a possible D gene (5 bases). The specimen sequenced was peripheral blood. The CDR3 sequence is CASRLGGGANTGELFF. The CDR3 DNA sequence: TGTGCCAGCAGATTAGGAGGAGGAGCGAACACCGGGGAGCTGTTTTTT.